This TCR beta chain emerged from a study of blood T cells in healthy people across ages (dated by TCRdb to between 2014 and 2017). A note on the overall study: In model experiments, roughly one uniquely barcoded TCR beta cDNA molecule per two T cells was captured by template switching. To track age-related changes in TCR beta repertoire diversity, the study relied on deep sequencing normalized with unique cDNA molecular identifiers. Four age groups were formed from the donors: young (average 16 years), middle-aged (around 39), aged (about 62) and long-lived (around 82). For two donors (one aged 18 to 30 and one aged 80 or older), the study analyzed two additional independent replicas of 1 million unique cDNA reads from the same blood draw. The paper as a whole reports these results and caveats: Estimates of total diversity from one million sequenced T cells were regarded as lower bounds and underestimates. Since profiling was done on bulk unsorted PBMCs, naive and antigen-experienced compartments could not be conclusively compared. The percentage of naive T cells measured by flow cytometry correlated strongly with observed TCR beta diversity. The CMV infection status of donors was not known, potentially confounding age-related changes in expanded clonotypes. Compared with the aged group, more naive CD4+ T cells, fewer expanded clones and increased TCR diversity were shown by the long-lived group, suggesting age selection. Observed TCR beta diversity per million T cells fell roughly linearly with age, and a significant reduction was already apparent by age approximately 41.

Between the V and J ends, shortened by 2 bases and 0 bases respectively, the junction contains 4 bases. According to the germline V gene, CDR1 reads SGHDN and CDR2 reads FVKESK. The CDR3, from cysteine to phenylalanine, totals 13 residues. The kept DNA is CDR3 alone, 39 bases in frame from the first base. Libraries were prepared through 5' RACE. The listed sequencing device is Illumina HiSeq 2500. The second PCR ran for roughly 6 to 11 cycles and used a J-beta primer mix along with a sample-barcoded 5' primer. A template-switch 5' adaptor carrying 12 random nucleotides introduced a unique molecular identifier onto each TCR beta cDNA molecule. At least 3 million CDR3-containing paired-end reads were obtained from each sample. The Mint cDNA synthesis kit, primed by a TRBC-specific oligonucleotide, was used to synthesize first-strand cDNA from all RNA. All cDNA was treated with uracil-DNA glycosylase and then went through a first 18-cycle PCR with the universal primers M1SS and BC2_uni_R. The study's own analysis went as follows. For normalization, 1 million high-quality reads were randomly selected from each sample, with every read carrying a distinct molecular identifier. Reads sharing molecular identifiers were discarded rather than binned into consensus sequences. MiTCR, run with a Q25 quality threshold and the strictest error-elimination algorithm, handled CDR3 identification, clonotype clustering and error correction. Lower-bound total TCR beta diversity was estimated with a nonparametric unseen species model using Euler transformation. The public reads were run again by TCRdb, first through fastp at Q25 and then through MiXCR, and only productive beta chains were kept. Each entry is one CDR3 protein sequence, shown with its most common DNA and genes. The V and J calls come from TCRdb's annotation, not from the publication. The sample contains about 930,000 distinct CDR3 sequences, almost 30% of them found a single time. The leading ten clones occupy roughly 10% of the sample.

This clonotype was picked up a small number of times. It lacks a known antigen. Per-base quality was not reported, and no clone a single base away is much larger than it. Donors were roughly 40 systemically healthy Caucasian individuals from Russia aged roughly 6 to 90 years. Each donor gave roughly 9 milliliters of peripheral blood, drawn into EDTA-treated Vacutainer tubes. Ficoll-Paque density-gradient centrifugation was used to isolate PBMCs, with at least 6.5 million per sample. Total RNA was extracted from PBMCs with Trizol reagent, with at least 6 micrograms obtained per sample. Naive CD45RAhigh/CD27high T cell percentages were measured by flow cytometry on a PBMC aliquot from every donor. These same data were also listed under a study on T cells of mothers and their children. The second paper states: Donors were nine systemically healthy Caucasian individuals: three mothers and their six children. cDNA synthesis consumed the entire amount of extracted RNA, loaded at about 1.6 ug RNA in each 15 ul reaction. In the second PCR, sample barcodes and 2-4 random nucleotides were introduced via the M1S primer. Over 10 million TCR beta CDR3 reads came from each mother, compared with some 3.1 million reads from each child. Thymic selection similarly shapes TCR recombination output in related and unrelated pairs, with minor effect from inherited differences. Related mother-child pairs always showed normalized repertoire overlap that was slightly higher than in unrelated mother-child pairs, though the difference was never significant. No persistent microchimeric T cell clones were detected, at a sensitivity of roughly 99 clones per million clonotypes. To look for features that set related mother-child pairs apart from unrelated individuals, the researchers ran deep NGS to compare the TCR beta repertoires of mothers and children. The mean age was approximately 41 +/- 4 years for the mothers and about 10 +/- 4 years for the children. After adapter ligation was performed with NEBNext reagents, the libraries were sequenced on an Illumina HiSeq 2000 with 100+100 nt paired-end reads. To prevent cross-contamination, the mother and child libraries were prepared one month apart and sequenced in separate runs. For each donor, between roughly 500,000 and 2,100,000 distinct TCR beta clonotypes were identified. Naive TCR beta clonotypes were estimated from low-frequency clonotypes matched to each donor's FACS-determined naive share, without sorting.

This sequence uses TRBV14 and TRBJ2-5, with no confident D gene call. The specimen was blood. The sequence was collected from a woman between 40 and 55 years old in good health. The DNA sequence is TGTGCCAGCAGCCAAAGCTACCAAGAGACCCAGTACTTC. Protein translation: CASSQSYQETQYF.